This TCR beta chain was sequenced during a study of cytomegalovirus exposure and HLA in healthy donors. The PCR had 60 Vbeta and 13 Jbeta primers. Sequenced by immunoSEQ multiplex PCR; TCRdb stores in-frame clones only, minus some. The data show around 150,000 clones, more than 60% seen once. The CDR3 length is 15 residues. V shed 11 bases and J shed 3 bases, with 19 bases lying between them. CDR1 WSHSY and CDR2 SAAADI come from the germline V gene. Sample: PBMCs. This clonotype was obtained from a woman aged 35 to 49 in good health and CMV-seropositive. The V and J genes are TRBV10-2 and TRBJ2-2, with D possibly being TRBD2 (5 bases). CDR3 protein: CAASSGSTYTGELFF. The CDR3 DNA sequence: TGCGCCGCCAGCTCTGGGAGTACTTACACCGGGGAGCTGTTTTTT.